This TCR beta chain was sequenced for a study of blood T cell repertoires in COVID-19. Repertoires were generated with immunoSEQ multiplex PCR, while TCRdb's copy carries only in-frame clones and drops some. The table includes more than 250,000 clones, around 87% detected once. With 1 base removed from V and 0 bases from J, the gap between germline ends came to 12 bases. Germline loops: CDR1 SGHTA, CDR2 FQGTGA. CDR3 length equals 16 residues. What was sequenced was peripheral blood. The rearrangement uses TRBV7-3 and TRBJ2-5; D gene uncertain. The clonotype comes from a man in his forties or fifties with active or convalescent COVID-19. The CDR3 region is CASSLRGRLDQETQYF. The CDR3 DNA reads as TGTGCCAGCAGCTTAAGAGGCCGGCTAGACCAAGAGACCCAGTACTTC.